The rows below give T cell receptor beta chains drawn from one sample of a study of T-cell reconstitution after alpha-beta-depleted transplantation in children. TCRdb re-called the PCR reads through MiXCR, storing one row per CDR3 protein. The sample lists hundreds of thousands of distinct CDR3 sequences, 18% occurring once. Specimen: PBMCs from the stem cell graft donor, collected from the stem cell graft. These receptors were collected from a human donor who donated a stem cell graft to a child with acute lymphoblastic leukemia. The CDR3 runs from the conserved cysteine through the conserved F or W. A D gene is named only where the DNA matches it firmly. Expanded clones get a size class; other rows say once, few or many, or leave the size out.

TRBJ2-3,NA,TRBV6-1,NA,CASSRDHTDTQYF,TGTGCCAGCAGCAGGGACCACACAGATACGCAGTATTTT
TRBJ2-7,TRBD1,TRBV5-1,NA,CASSLGQGAVTYEQYF,TGCGCCAGCAGCTTGGGACAGGGGGCTGTTACCTACGAGCAGTACTTC
TRBJ2-5,TRBD2,TRBV12-3/TRBV12-4,few,CASRSLAGGLETQYF,TGTGCCAGCAGATCCTTAGCGGGAGGGTTAGAGACCCAGTACTTC
TRBJ2-1,TRBD2,TRBV5-1,few,CASSPWREGRNEQFF,TGCGCCAGCAGCCCCTGGCGGGAGGGCCGAAATGAGCAGTTCTTC
TRBJ2-3,TRBD2,TRBV27,few,CASSVLGGQGTDTQYF,TGTGCCAGCAGTGTACTGGGAGGGCAGGGCACAGATACGCAGTATTTT
TRBJ1-5,TRBD1,TRBV5-1,few,CASSFPQGAYGNQPQHF,TGCGCCAGCAGCTTCCCCCAGGGGGCCTATGGCAATCAGCCCCAGCATTTT
TRBJ2-2,TRBD2,TRBV7-3,NA,CASSLWSSGNTGELFF,TGTGCCAGCAGCTTATGGTCTAGCGGGAATACCGGGGAGCTGTTTTTT
TRBJ1-1,NA,TRBV6-2/TRBV6-3,few,CASSYDRHTEAFF,TGTGCCAGCAGTTACGATCGGCATACTGAAGCTTTCTTT
TRBJ2-1,NA,TRBV19,NA,CASSGPGQNEQFF,TGTGCCAGTAGTGGTCCGGGACAAAATGAGCAGTTCTTC
TRBJ2-7,NA,TRBV5-1,few,CASSLPPALEQYF,TGCGCCAGCAGCTTGCCCCCAGCTCTCGAGCAGTACTTC
TRBJ2-4,NA,TRBV3-1,NA,CASSQRWTDKNIQYF,TGTGCCAGCAGCCAACGCTGGACCGACAAAAACATTCAGTACTTC
TRBJ2-2,TRBD2,TRBV25-1,few,CASSDAGVGTGELFF,TGTGCCAGCAGTGACGCGGGAGTAGGCACCGGGGAGCTGTTTTTT
TRBJ2-7,NA,TRBV3-1,NA,CASSPTLFRIFYEQYF,TGTGCCAGCAGCCCCACCCTCTTTAGGATTTTCTACGAGCAGTACTTC
TRBJ2-3,TRBD2,TRBV25-1,few,CASSEWVAGVTDTQYF,TGTGCCAGCAGTGAATGGGTGGCGGGAGTCACAGATACGCAGTATTTT
TRBJ2-5,NA,TRBV7-6,few,CASSLALVQETQYF,TGTGCCAGCAGCTTAGCGCTGGTGCAAGAGACCCAGTACTTC
TRBJ1-1,NA,TRBV29-1,few,CSALPDLNTEAFF,TGCAGCGCACTTCCGGACCTGAACACTGAAGCTTTCTTT
TRBJ2-1,TRBD2,TRBV29-1,few,CSDSYSGTTNEQFF,TGCAGCGATTCTTATAGCGGGACCACTAATGAGCAGTTCTTC
TRBJ2-7,NA,TRBV5-1,few,CASSPMGYEQYF,TGCGCCAGCAGCCCCATGGGCTACGAGCAGTACTTC
TRBJ2-3,NA,TRBV20-1,NA,CCPRVLVQPAAADTQYF,TGCTGTCCCAGGGTTCTAGTTCAGCCCGCCGCCGCAGATACGCAGTATTTT
TRBJ2-3,TRBD2,TRBV5-1,NA,CASSAWTSGGTDTQYF,TGCGCCAGCAGCGCCTGGACTAGCGGAGGCACAGATACGCAGTATTTT
TRBJ1-6,NA,TRBV11-2,few,CASSDQGLPPLHF,TGTGCCAGCAGCGACCAAGGACTACCACCCCTCCACTTT
TRBJ2-1,NA,TRBV11-2,once,CASSFSNSRNNEQFF,TGTGCCAGCAGCTTTTCGAACTCGCGTAACAATGAGCAGTTCTTC
TRBJ2-2,TRBD2,TRBV25-1,NA,CASSGRTSGRTVGELFF,TGTGCCAGCAGTGGCCGGACTAGCGGGAGAACCGTCGGGGAGCTGTTTTTT
TRBJ1-2,NA,TRBV27,NA,CASSLRGSRGYTF,TGTGCCAGCAGTTTACGGGGGTCGAGGGGCTACACCTTC
TRBJ1-1,NA,TRBV20-1,few,CRARAGDTEAFF,TGCAGAGCGAGGGCGGGGGACACTGAAGCTTTCTTT
TRBJ2-7,NA,TRBV29-1,NA,CSVIVNPYEQYF,TGCAGCGTTATAGTCAACCCCTACGAGCAGTACTTC
TRBJ2-7,NA,TRBV7-2,many,CASSPLGLNEQYF,TGTGCCAGCAGCCCATTAGGGCTAAACGAGCAGTACTTC
TRBJ2-7,NA,TRBV5-1,NA,CASSLGLSGTQSYEQHF,TGCGCCAGCAGCTTGGGTCTCTCCGGGACACAGTCCTACGAGCAGCACTTC
TRBJ2-7,NA,TRBV29-1,few,CSIFQGGVDEQYF,TGCAGCATCTTTCAGGGGGGGGTAGACGAGCAGTACTTC
TRBJ2-1,TRBD2,TRBV19,NA,CASSSPFIRDRGTSGRHEQFF,TGTGCCAGTAGTTCACCCTTCATCCGGGACAGAGGGACTAGCGGGAGACATGAGCAGTTCTTC
TRBJ2-1,NA,TRBV10-3,NA,CAIGGLTDYNEQFF,TGTGCCATCGGGGGCTTGACAGATTACAATGAGCAGTTCTTC
TRBJ2-2,NA,TRBV6-6,few,CASSYMGTGELFF,TGTGCCAGCAGTTACATGGGCACCGGGGAGCTGTTTTTT
TRBJ2-7,TRBD2,TRBV20-1,few,CRISGRGTYEQYF,TGCAGGATTAGCGGGAGGGGGACCTACGAGCAGTACTTC
TRBJ2-1,NA,TRBV27,few,CASSRDGAYNEQFF,TGTGCCAGCAGTCGGGACGGGGCCTACAATGAGCAGTTCTTC
TRBJ2-7,TRBD1,TRBV10-3,few,CAISELGQGSSYEQYF,TGTGCCATCAGTGAATTGGGACAGGGGAGCTCCTACGAGCAGTACTTC
TRBJ2-2,TRBD2,TRBV3-1,NA,CASSQSSGSSGELFF,TGTGCCAGCAGCCAATCAAGCGGGAGCTCCGGGGAGCTGTTTTTT
TRBJ1-6,NA,TRBV9,NA,CASSARDRQSALHF,TGTGCCAGCAGCGCCCGGGACCGGCAGTCGGCCCTCCACTTT
TRBJ1-1,NA,TRBV7-8,NA,CASSPLYMNTEAFF,TGTGCCAGCAGCCCCTTATACATGAACACTGAAGCTTTCTTT
TRBJ1-2,TRBD1,TRBV12-3/TRBV12-4,few,CASSFSRGTGPGYGYTF,TGTGCCAGCAGTTTTAGCCGCGGGACAGGGCCGGGCTATGGCTACACCTTC
TRBJ2-6,TRBD1,TRBV7-6,few,CASSSLMGQGNSGANVLTF,TGTGCCAGCAGCTCTCTCATGGGACAGGGAAACTCTGGGGCCAACGTCCTGACTTTC
TRBJ2-5,TRBD2,TRBV7-9,once,CASSLGAAGLGESQYF,TGTGCCAGCAGCTTAGGGGCAGCGGGATTGGGAGAGAGCCAGTACTTC
TRBJ2-3,NA,TRBV7-9,once,CASSPRLLTPDTQYF,TGTGCCAGCAGCCCGAGACTACTAACCCCAGATACGCAGTATTTT
TRBJ2-7,NA,TRBV2,NA,CASVDTTYEQYF,TGTGCCAGCGTGGACACGACTTACGAGCAGTACTTC
TRBJ1-5,TRBD1,TRBV12-3/TRBV12-4,NA,CASSLVGTGDNQPQHF,TGTGCCAGCAGTTTAGTAGGGACAGGGGATAATCAGCCCCAGCATTTT
TRBJ2-7,TRBD1,TRBV5-1,few,CASSLRDRDHEQYF,TGCGCCAGCAGCTTGCGGGACAGGGACCACGAGCAGTACTTC
TRBJ2-6,TRBD1,TRBV11-2,NA,CASSHYRGPSSGANVLTF,TGTGCCAGCAGCCATTACAGGGGCCCTAGCTCTGGGGCCAACGTCCTGACTTTC
TRBJ2-2,NA,TRBV5-1,NA,CASQLGRFPGTGELFF,TGCGCCAGCCAGCTTGGGCGCTTTCCGGGCACCGGGGAGCTGTTTTTT
TRBJ2-7,NA,TRBV10-3,NA,CAISGEGSSYEQYF,TGTGCCATCAGTGGGGAAGGGTCCTCCTACGAGCAGTACTTC
TRBJ2-5,NA,TRBV7-9,NA,CASSLAPTGFQETQYF,TGTGCCAGCAGCTTAGCGCCAACAGGGTTTCAAGAGACCCAGTACTTC
TRBJ1-1,NA,TRBV7-6,few,CASSSAGPNTEAFF,TGTGCCAGCAGCTCCGCGGGCCCGAACACTGAAGCTTTCTTT
TRBJ2-7,NA,TRBV24-1,few,CATSDLHVQYF,TGTGCCACCAGTGATTTACACGTGCAGTACTTC
TRBJ2-7,NA,TRBV5-6,many,CASRLAQPFSYEQYF,TGTGCCAGCAGGCTGGCACAGCCATTCTCCTACGAGCAGTACTTC
TRBJ1-1,NA,TRBV25-1,few,CASIPKLSTEAFF,TGTGCCAGCATCCCTAAGTTGTCGACTGAAGCTTTCTTT
TRBJ2-5,NA,TRBV12-3/TRBV12-4,once,CASSATHNQETQYF,TGTGCCAGCAGTGCTACGCATAACCAAGAGACCCAGTACTTC
TRBJ2-7,TRBD2,TRBV20-1,NA,CSASSKREYSYEQYF,TGCAGTGCTAGTTCGAAGCGGGAGTATTCCTACGAGCAGTACTTC
TRBJ2-2,TRBD2,TRBV20-1,NA,CSARDLGRASGVTGELFF,TGCAGTGCTAGAGATCTGGGACGGGCTAGCGGGGTCACCGGGGAGCTGTTTTTT
TRBJ2-7,NA,TRBV12-3/TRBV12-4,few,CASSLPWAARPYEQYF,TGTGCCAGCAGTCTCCCGTGGGCGGCACGCCCCTACGAGCAGTACTTC